This is a list of T cell receptor beta chains from one sample in a study of blood T cell repertoires in COVID-19. Assay: immunoSEQ multiplex PCR; the TCRdb copy retains only in-frame clones and omits some. The table has roughly 200,000 clones, 83% seen once. Material: PBMCs or T cells enriched from blood (not recorded which). The origin of the receptors is a woman aged 50 to 65 who had been exposed to COVID-19. Each CDR3 is given with its conserved first and last residue. Fields, in order: D gene, V gene, clone size, J gene, CDR3 DNA, CDR3 protein. A D gene is named only where the DNA matches it firmly. Some rows have no size entry. The others give once, few or many, or a class for an expanded clone.

>-|TRBV19|-|TRBJ1-5
TGTGCCATCGCCCCAGGGCTGGGAGGTCAGCCCCAGCATTTT
CAIAPGLGGQPQHF
>TRBD1|TRBV28|-|TRBJ2-7
TGTGCCAGCAAAAGACAGGGGATAACAGGGGAGCAGTACTTC
CASKRQGITGEQYF
>-|TRBV12-5|-|TRBJ1-2
TGTGCTAGTGGTTCCGCCCCGGGGGAAAGCTATGGCTACACCTTC
CASGSAPGESYGYTF
>-|TRBV5-1|few|TRBJ2-3
TGCGCCAGCAGCTTGGCGGGGACTAGCACAGATACGCAGTATTTT
CASSLAGTSTDTQYF
>-|TRBV7-8|-|TRBJ1-2
TGTGCCAGCAGCTTCGGGTCAGGGGAGGGTAACTATGGCTACACCTTC
CASSFGSGEGNYGYTF
>TRBD2|TRBV11-2|-|TRBJ2-1
TGTGCCAGCAGCTTTACCGGGGGGTCGAATGAGCAGTTCTTC
CASSFTGGSNEQFF
>TRBD2|TRBV9|-|TRBJ2-7
TGTGCCAGCAGCGTAGCTGGGCTAGCGGGGTTGGCCGAGCAGTACTTC
CASSVAGLAGLAEQYF
>-|TRBV12-3/TRBV12-4|-|TRBJ1-1
TGTGCCAGCAGTTTTTCTACAGGGACGGCTTTCTTT
CASSFSTGTAFF
>-|TRBV7-2|-|TRBJ2-7
TGTGCCAGCAGCTCGTCCCGGGGCTCCTACGAGCAGTACTTC
CASSSSRGSYEQYF
>-|TRBV7-8|-|TRBJ1-5
TGTGCCAGCAGCCTAAAAGGGCGGAGGGGCGGGGGGAATCAGCCCCAGCATTTT
CASSLKGRRGGGNQPQHF
>TRBD2|TRBV2|-|TRBJ2-3
TGTGCCAGCAAGTCGACTAGCTCTACAGATACGCAGTATTTT
CASKSTSSTDTQYF
>TRBD2|TRBV5-4|-|TRBJ2-1
TGTGCCAGCAGCTTGTTTAGGCGGGGGGGCCTCAATGAGCAGTTCTTC
CASSLFRRGGLNEQFF
>TRBD1|TRBV7-9|-|TRBJ1-1
TGTGCCAGCAGCCCGGGACAGACATACACTGAAGCTTTCTTT
CASSPGQTYTEAFF
>-|TRBV12-5|-|TRBJ1-1
TGTGCTAGTGGGCCGGACAGTCGGAACACTGAAGCTTTCTTT
CASGPDSRNTEAFF
>-|TRBV29-1|few|TRBJ1-1
TGCAGCTTCCTACGAAACACTGAAGCTTTCTTT
CSFLRNTEAFF
>-|TRBV11-2|-|TRBJ1-1
TGTGCCAGCAGCTTCGCTATGAACACTGAAGCTTTCTTT
CASSFAMNTEAFF
>-|TRBV5-4|few|TRBJ2-5
TGTGCCAGCAGCTTGGAGGGGCGGGAGACCCAGTACTTC
CASSLEGRETQYF
>-|TRBV10-3|few|TRBJ1-1
TGTGCCATCAGTGAGTCGAACAGGGCGGAGGAGAACACTGAAGCTTTCTTT
CAISESNRAEENTEAFF
>-|TRBV28|-|TRBJ1-2
TGTGCCAGCAGTATTACCGGGACTCAAAGCTATGGCTACACCTTC
CASSITGTQSYGYTF
>-|TRBV7-2|-|TRBJ2-1
TGTGCCAGCAGCCTCTCTGTTGGGGGGGCTGGCAATGAGCAGTTCTTC
CASSLSVGGAGNEQFF
>-|TRBV5-8|once|TRBJ2-7
TGTGCCAGCAGCCCTCCCAGGACAGCCAAACCCTACGAGCAGTACTTC
CASSPPRTAKPYEQYF
>-|TRBV9|few|TRBJ2-5
TGTGCCAGCAGCGCCGCGGGTCTAGCTAAAGAGACCCAGTACTTC
CASSAAGLAKETQYF
>-|TRBV5-1|-|TRBJ1-1
TGCGCCAGCAGCCCTGATCCGGGACAGAACACTGAAGCTTTCTTT
CASSPDPGQNTEAFF
>TRBD1|TRBV7-2|-|TRBJ1-2
TGTGCCAGCAGCGTCGGGACAGACTACTATGGCTACACCTTC
CASSVGTDYYGYTF
>-|TRBV18|-|TRBJ1-3
TGTGCCAGCTCACCAGGGCTGGACACCATATATTTT
CASSPGLDTIYF
>-|TRBV9|once|TRBJ2-3
TGTGCCAGCAGCGTAGAGTCCCACGCGCGTTTTTCGCAGTATTTT
CASSVESHARFSQYF
>-|TRBV7-9|-|TRBJ2-6
TGTGCCAGCAGCTTTTTAACAGGGACCGGGGCCAACGTCCTGACTTTC
CASSFLTGTGANVLTF
>-|TRBV5-1|-|TRBJ2-2
TGCGCCAGCAGCTTGGTTCGGACAGAAACCGGGGAGCTGTTTTTT
CASSLVRTETGELFF
>-|TRBV9|-|TRBJ2-1
TGTGCCAGCAGCGGTGATGAGGTACCCTACAATGAGCAGTTCTTC
CASSGDEVPYNEQFF
>-|TRBV10-2|few|TRBJ2-2
TGCGCCAGCAGTGAGAGGACAGCGAACACCGGGGAGCTGTTTTTT
CASSERTANTGELFF
>TRBD2|TRBV19|-|TRBJ2-2
TGTGCCAGTAGGACCGATAGCGGGGCGGACACCGGGGAGCTGTTTTTT
CASRTDSGADTGELFF
>-|TRBV6-1|-|TRBJ2-7
TGTGCCAGCAGTGAAGCGCTCGGGTACGAGCAGTACTTC
CASSEALGYEQYF
>-|TRBV25-1|-|TRBJ2-7
TGTGCCAGCAGTGACCCCCTTACAGGGTACGAGCAGTACTTC
CASSDPLTGYEQYF
>-|TRBV6-6|few|TRBJ2-2
TGTGCCAGCATCCCGCCCCAGGGTTCCGGGGAGCTGTTTTTT
CASIPPQGSGELFF
>TRBD1|TRBV5-1|few|TRBJ2-2
TGCGCCAGCAGCTCGACAGGGTTGACCACCGGGGAGCTGTTTTTT
CASSSTGLTTGELFF
>TRBD1|TRBV30|-|TRBJ2-2
TGTGCCTGGGATGGACAGGGGGGTCGGACCGGGGAGCTGTTTTTT
CAWDGQGGRTGELFF
>-|TRBV19|-|TRBJ1-2
TGTGCCAGTAGCTCGACACCACAAACTAACTATGGCTACACCTTC
CASSSTPQTNYGYTF
>-|TRBV4-2|once|TRBJ1-2
TGTGCCAGCAGCCAAGACGAAGTCGGAGGTGGCTACACCTTC
CASSQDEVGGGYTF
>-|TRBV28|-|TRBJ1-1
TGTGCCAGCAGTTTTCAAGCAGAAGCTTTCTTT
CASSFQAEAFF
>-|TRBV4-1|once|TRBJ1-5
TGCGCCAGCAGCCAAGATGGGCAGCCTAATCAGCCCCAGCATTTT
CASSQDGQPNQPQHF
>-|TRBV14|-|TRBJ1-1
TGTGCCAGCAGCCAAAAATGGGGCTACACTGAAGCTTTCTTT
CASSQKWGYTEAFF
>-|TRBV20-1|-|TRBJ1-3
TGCAGTGCCCTAGTGGGAAACACCATATATTTT
CSALVGNTIYF
>-|TRBV5-6|-|TRBJ1-2
TGTGCCAGCAGCACTACGGGGGGGACTAACTATGGCTACACCTTC
CASSTTGGTNYGYTF
>-|TRBV29-1|-|TRBJ2-3
TGCAGCGTTGAAGGAGGCGGGGGCACCACAGATACGCAGTATTTT
CSVEGGGGTTDTQYF
>TRBD2|TRBV5-8|-|TRBJ2-1
TGTGCCAGCAGCTTGGGAATAGGCGGGGGGGCATTAGAAGAGCAGTTCTTC
CASSLGIGGGALEEQFF
>-|TRBV19|-|TRBJ2-3
TGTGCCAGCTCGTCTCCGAGCTTGAGCACAGATACGCAGTATTTT
CASSSPSLSTDTQYF
>-|TRBV12-3/TRBV12-4|-|TRBJ1-1
TGTGCCAGCAGTTTGACTGCGGGGGCTGAAGCTTTCTTT
CASSLTAGAEAFF
>TRBD1|TRBV29-1|-|TRBJ1-4
TGCAGCGGCTTGACAGGGTCAAAACTGTTTTTT
CSGLTGSKLFF
>-|TRBV2|-|TRBJ1-2
TGTGCCAGCAGTGAAGCGGGAGGGGAGGGCTACACCTTC
CASSEAGGEGYTF
>TRBD1|TRBV7-8|few|TRBJ1-6
TGTGCCAGCAGCTTAGGTGGGACAGGGGAGAATTCACCCCTCCACTTT
CASSLGGTGENSPLHF
>TRBD1|TRBV5-8|-|TRBJ1-5
TGTGCCAGCAGCCCCTGGACAGGGGGGCAGCCCCAGCATTTT
CASSPWTGGQPQHF
>TRBD1|TRBV5-1|-|TRBJ1-3
TGCGCCAGCAGCCCTTCCGGGACAGGGGGCGGAAACACCATATATTTT
CASSPSGTGGGNTIYF
>TRBD1|TRBV3-1/TRBV3-2|once|TRBJ1-1
TGTGCCAGCAGCCTCGACAGGGGTGAAGCTTTCTTT
CASSLDRGEAFF
>TRBD1|TRBV30|-|TRBJ1-3
TGTGCCTGGACCCCGACAGGGGCTGGAAACACCATATATTTT
CAWTPTGAGNTIYF
>TRBD1|TRBV7-6|few|TRBJ2-7
TGTGCCAGCAGCCCAAGTATGGGAAGGGGGCCCTACGAGCAGTACTTC
CASSPSMGRGPYEQYF
>-|TRBV5-1|-|TRBJ1-1
TGCGCCAGCAGAGCAGTATTGGGGACTATGAACACTGAAGCTTTCTTT
CASRAVLGTMNTEAFF
>TRBD1|TRBV7-7|-|TRBJ1-3
TGTGCCAGCAGCTCTCGGGACAGGGACTTTTTCAACACCATATATTTT
CASSSRDRDFFNTIYF